The source of this T cell receptor beta chain is a study of shared clonotypes between healthy human individuals. Study findings and constraints: On the whole, naive subsets had larger estimated richness than memory subsets had. The study found lower generation probabilities in non-shared clonotypes than in those shared by all four donors. How much donors shared clonotypes was expected to be affected by sequencing depth. Naive CD4 clonotypes overlapped across a few donors at around 4.8%.

CD8 cells classed as naive were CD45RO-negative and positively selected for CCR7, excluding terminally differentiated effector memory CD45RA+ cells. The J segment lost 3 bases and the V segment lost 2 bases, leaving 0 bases of the junction unmatched. Germline-derived CDR1 and CDR2 are SGDLS and YYNGEE. CDR3 length: 13 amino acids. Notes on this clone: The target antigen is unknown. Within the sample, other DNA sequences also encode this same CDR3.

Generated by immunoSEQ multiplex PCR, the TCRdb table keeps only in-frame clones and is missing some. Of about 2.1 million clones in the sample, approximately 92% were seen once. This chain links TRBV9 with TRBJ2-7, with 9 bases identical to TRBD2. The sequence derives from a man between 18 and 35 years old in good health. Some clones in this sample may be carry-over from other donors' samples. The sample was naive CD8+ T cells from PBMCs. DNA of the CDR3: TGTGCCAGCAGCGTTAGCGGGAGCTACGAGCAGTACTTC. It encodes CASSVSGSYEQYF.